This is a list of T cell receptor beta chains from one sample in a study of prognosis after radiotherapy for stage I lung cancer. Each CDR3 protein gets one entry after TCRdb re-called the multiplex PCR reads with MiXCR. The table has roughly 29,000 distinct CDR3 sequences, about a third seen once. Sequencing used PBMCs, obtained before or after stereotactic body radiation therapy (not recorded which). The receptors here all came from a donor over 45 with non-small cell lung cancer. Each CDR3 is given with its conserved first and last residue. Each record gives: D gene, J gene, V gene, clone size, CDR3 protein, CDR3 DNA. The D gene is left open where the match is weak. Rows give clone size only sometimes, using once, few, many, or a class for an expanded clone.

d_gene: TRBD2; j_gene: TRBJ2-7; v_gene: TRBV2; abundance: once; CDR3aa: CASSSGLAVTYEQYF; CDR3nt: TGTGCCAGCAGCTCGGGACTAGCGGTGACCTACGAGCAGTACTTC
d_gene: .; j_gene: TRBJ1-6; v_gene: TRBV28; abundance: many; CDR3aa: CASESSYNSPLHF; CDR3nt: TGTGCCAGCGAGAGCTCCTATAATTCACCCCTCCACTTT
d_gene: TRBD1; j_gene: TRBJ2-1; v_gene: TRBV20-1; abundance: many; CDR3aa: CSALPRTGSSYNEQFF; CDR3nt: TGCAGTGCTCTACCCCGGACAGGGAGCTCCTACAATGAGCAGTTCTTC
d_gene: TRBD2; j_gene: TRBJ2-7; v_gene: TRBV15; abundance: many; CDR3aa: CATAQESPGGPYEQYF; CDR3nt: TGTGCCACCGCTCAAGAGTCCCCGGGGGGTCCCTACGAGCAGTACTTC
d_gene: .; j_gene: TRBJ1-5; v_gene: TRBV2; abundance: many; CDR3aa: CASSQGNGNQPQHF; CDR3nt: TGTGCCAGCAGTCAGGGAAATGGCAATCAGCCCCAGCATTTT
d_gene: TRBD1; j_gene: TRBJ1-5; v_gene: TRBV27; abundance: many; CDR3aa: CASSPPGGRQPQHF; CDR3nt: TGTGCCAGCAGTCCCCCAGGGGGTCGGCAGCCCCAGCATTTT
d_gene: TRBD1; j_gene: TRBJ2-7; v_gene: TRBV4-1; abundance: medium-sized; CDR3aa: CASSQDPGQEQYF; CDR3nt: TGCGCCAGCAGCCAGGATCCGGGACAGGAGCAGTACTTC
d_gene: TRBD1; j_gene: TRBJ2-3; v_gene: TRBV29-1; abundance: many; CDR3aa: CSVEGQTGTDTQYF; CDR3nt: TGCAGCGTTGAAGGTCAGACAGGGACAGATACGCAGTATTTT
d_gene: TRBD2; j_gene: TRBJ2-7; v_gene: TRBV30; abundance: .; CDR3aa: CAWIASGSIEQYF; CDR3nt: TGTGCCTGGATAGCTAGCGGGAGTATCGAGCAGTACTTC
d_gene: .; j_gene: TRBJ1-6; v_gene: TRBV6-1; abundance: .; CDR3aa: CASTQQGLDNSPLHF; CDR3nt: TGTGCCAGCACGCAACAGGGATTGGATAATTCACCCCTCCACTTT
d_gene: .; j_gene: TRBJ2-1; v_gene: TRBV27; abundance: .; CDR3aa: CASSLLDEQFF; CDR3nt: TGTGCCAGCAGTTTACTGGATGAGCAGTTCTTC
d_gene: .; j_gene: TRBJ2-7; v_gene: TRBV30; abundance: many; CDR3aa: CAWSVSYEQYF; CDR3nt: TGTGCCTGGAGTGTATCCTACGAGCAGTACTTC
d_gene: .; j_gene: TRBJ1-5; v_gene: TRBV15; abundance: many; CDR3aa: CATSRERGGLRGNQPQHF; CDR3nt: TGTGCCACCAGCAGAGAGCGGGGGGGGCTCCGAGGCAATCAGCCCCAGCATTTT
d_gene: TRBD1; j_gene: TRBJ2-3; v_gene: TRBV6-5; abundance: medium-sized; CDR3aa: CASSYSGQGEDTQYF; CDR3nt: TGTGCCAGCAGTTACTCGGGACAGGGCGAAGATACGCAGTATTTT
d_gene: TRBD1; j_gene: TRBJ1-2; v_gene: TRBV5-8; abundance: .; CDR3aa: CVSSRDRVDVYTF; CDR3nt: TGTGTCAGCAGCCGGGACAGGGTAGATGTCTACACCTTC